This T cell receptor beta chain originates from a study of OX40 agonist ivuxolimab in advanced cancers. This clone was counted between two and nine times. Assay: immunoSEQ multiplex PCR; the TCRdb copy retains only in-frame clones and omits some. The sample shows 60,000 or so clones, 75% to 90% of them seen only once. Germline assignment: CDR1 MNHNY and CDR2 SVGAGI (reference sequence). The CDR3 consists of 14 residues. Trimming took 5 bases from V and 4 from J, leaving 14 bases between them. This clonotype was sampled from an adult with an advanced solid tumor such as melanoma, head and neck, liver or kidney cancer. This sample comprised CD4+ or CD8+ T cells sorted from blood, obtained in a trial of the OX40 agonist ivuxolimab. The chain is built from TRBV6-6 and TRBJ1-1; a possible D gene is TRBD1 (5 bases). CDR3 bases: TGTGCCAGCAGTCCCACTACAGGACGCACTGAAGCTTTCTTT. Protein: CASSPTTGRTEAFF.